This record covers a single TCR beta chain. Its matching antigen is unknown. Trimming shortened V by 3 bases and J by 1 base, and 7 bases separated the two germline ends. CDR1 is MNHEY, CDR2 SMNVEV, per germline (reference sequence). The CDR3 extends over 14 amino acids. The data belong to a study of shared clonotypes between healthy human individuals. Genomic DNA of every subset was divided equally among multiple immunoSEQ plates. This table comes from immunoSEQ multiplex PCR, and its TCRdb copy is limited to in-frame clones, with some not included. The sample includes hundreds of thousands of clones, about three quarters of them seen just once. General study results and limits: Four donors had approximately 4.6% of their naive CD4 clonotypes in common.

The origin of this receptor is a woman between 25 and 40 years old in good health. The chain has TRBV27 and TRBJ1-5; D is ambiguous. The sample comprised memory CD4+ T cells sorted from blood. Subset reported: CD45RA-negative fraction. The CDR3 sequence is CASSFRPSNQPQHF. As DNA, the CDR3 is TGTGCCAGCAGTTTTCGACCAAGCAATCAGCCCCAGCATTTT.